The sequence of this T cell receptor (beta chain) was determined in a study of chemoradiotherapy in HPV16-positive cancers. Study-level findings and limits: During treatment, candidate HPV-specific clones and E7-related motifs expanded in tumor.

The CDR3 totals 11 residues. V was trimmed by 4 bases and J by 8 bases, leaving 3 bases between them. Per the germline V gene, CDR1 is MDHEN and CDR2 is SYDVKM. This clone was counted only a few times. Its target is unknown. TCRdb's table, derived via immunoSEQ multiplex PCR, lists solely in-frame clones and lacks some. The sample holds around 12,000 clones; around three quarters are singletons and the top ten take approximately 1.4%. The chain recombines TRBV28 with TRBJ1-6; D unclear. The source of this sequence is a human donor with HPV-associated anogenital cancer. Sampling was done from a patient who underwent chemoradiotherapy. The CDR3 sequence: CASSSDSPLHF. In nucleotides, the CDR3 is TGTGCCAGCAGTTCAGATTCACCCCTCCACTTT.